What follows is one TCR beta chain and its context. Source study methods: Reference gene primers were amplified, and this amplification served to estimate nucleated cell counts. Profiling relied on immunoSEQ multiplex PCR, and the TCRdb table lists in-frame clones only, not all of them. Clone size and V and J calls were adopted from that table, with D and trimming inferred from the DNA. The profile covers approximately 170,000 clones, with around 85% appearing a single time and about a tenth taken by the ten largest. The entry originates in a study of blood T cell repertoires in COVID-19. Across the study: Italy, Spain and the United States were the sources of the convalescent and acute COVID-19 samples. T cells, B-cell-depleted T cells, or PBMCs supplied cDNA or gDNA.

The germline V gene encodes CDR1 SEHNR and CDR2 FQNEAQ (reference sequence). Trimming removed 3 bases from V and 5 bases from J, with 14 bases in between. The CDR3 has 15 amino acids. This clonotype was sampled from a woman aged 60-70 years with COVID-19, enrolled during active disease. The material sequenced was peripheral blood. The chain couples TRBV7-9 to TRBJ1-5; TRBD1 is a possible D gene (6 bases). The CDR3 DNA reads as TGTGCCAGCAGCTTCCATCAGGGGACCCATCAGCCCCAGCATTTT. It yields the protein CASSFHQGTHQPQHF. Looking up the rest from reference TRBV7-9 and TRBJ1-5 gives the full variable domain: DTGVSQNPRHKITKRGQNVTFRCDPISEHNRLYWYRQTLGQGPEFLTYFQNEAQLEKSRLLSDRFSAERPKGSFSTLEIQRTEQGDSAMYLCASSFHQGTHQPQHFGDGTRLSIL.